A single TCR beta chain is shown here with its context. Its antigen is still unknown. At one end, the junction sequence differs from germline, possibly due to a read error. The data derive from a study of CD8+CD57+ T cells in acquired aplastic anemia. Study-level findings and limits: There were approximately 27 CD8+ CDR3 sequences that occurred in both patients and controls. Patients versus controls showed no significant CD8+ Simpson's diversity difference.

CDR1 is SGHRS, CDR2 YFSETQ, per germline. The CDR3 contains 12 residues. Genomic DNA constituted the template upon which TCR beta VDJ and CDR3 profiling was performed. TCRdb ran MiXCR on the reads and lists one entry per CDR3 protein. The repertoire consists of roughly 250,000 distinct CDR3 sequences, with approximately 80% occurring once and the leading ten covering 35% to 50%. CD8+CD57+ cell expansion had been shown by flow cytometry in patients chosen for sequencing. This receptor was identified in a human donor with aplastic anemia. The chain employs TRBV5-1 and TRBJ1-1, with TRBD1 as a possible D gene (5 bases). The sample comprised sorted CD4+, CD8+, or CD8+CD57+ T cells (not recorded which) from PBMCs. CDR3 sequence: CASGVAGSYGFF. As DNA, the CDR3 is TGTGCCAGCGGCGTAGCAGGGAGCTACGGTTTCTTT.